This TCR beta chain was sequenced in a study of T cells in Graves' hyperthyroidism and ophthalmopathy. About the study: At initial diagnosis, before any treatment had begun, peripheral blood was obtained.

Findings and limits, study-wide: Within blood appeared most thyroid clonotypes that had expanded above 0.001. For ophthalmopathy, model prediction preceded onset by a median about 6.4 months.

This clonotype was detected a few times. Antigen: not known. Authors of the study amplified TCR beta CDR3 regions from RNA transcripts. First-round RT-PCR with HTBI primers amplified the TCR CDR3 region. From the multiplex PCR reads, TCRdb called clonotypes with MiXCR, one entry per CDR3 protein. Seen here are some 620,000 distinct CDR3 sequences, about a sixth observed once, and the top ten hold less than 4.5%. Patients were excluded for uncontrolled infection, other autoimmune disease, pregnancy or lactation. Sample: blood. This TCR came from a woman between 25 and 40 years old with Graves' hyperthyroidism.

The CDR3 loop is CASGKGLAGYEQYF. CDR3 coding DNA: TGTGCCAGCGGAAAGGGGCTAGCGGGGTACGAGCAGTACTTC. The chain recombines TRBV6-1 with TRBJ2-7; 9 bases align to TRBD2. V shed 8 bases and J 4 bases; nucleotides not matched to a gene: 9. CDR1 is MNHNS, CDR2 SASEGT, per germline. CDR3 length equals 14 residues.